A single T cell receptor (beta chain) is shown here with its context. The data are from a study of regulatory T cells in long-lasting Graves disease. This CDR3 is built from 13 residues. CDR1 is DFQATT, CDR2 SNEGSKA, per germline (reference sequence). V lost 0 bases to trimming and J lost 10 bases, with 15 bases between them. The sample's time point: newly diagnosed GD, antithyroid drugs for less than 3 months. Generation of the TCR library employed RNA extracted from PBMCs. Construction of the TCR beta libraries employed iRepertoire HTBI primers in conjunction with Arm-PCR of CDR3 regions. TCRdb ran MiXCR on the multiplex PCR reads and lists one entry per CDR3 protein. The sample holds approximately 540,000 distinct CDR3 sequences, about 12% seen once. The sample was also linked to a second study, of T cells in Graves' hyperthyroidism and ophthalmopathy. That report notes: The hyperthyroidism was newly diagnosed and had lasted under 2 months; the patients were aged 18 to 65.

The source of this sequence is a woman aged 25 to 39 with Graves disease. Source: peripheral blood mononuclear cells (PBMCs), taken at new diagnosis, from a patient treated with antithyroid drugs. This chain links TRBV20-1 with TRBJ1-1, with TRBD1 as a possible D gene (5 bases). CDR3 nucleotide sequence: TGCAGTGCTAGAGATGAGGGGCTGGTTAGAGCTTTCTTT. This sequence encodes CSARDEGLVRAFF.